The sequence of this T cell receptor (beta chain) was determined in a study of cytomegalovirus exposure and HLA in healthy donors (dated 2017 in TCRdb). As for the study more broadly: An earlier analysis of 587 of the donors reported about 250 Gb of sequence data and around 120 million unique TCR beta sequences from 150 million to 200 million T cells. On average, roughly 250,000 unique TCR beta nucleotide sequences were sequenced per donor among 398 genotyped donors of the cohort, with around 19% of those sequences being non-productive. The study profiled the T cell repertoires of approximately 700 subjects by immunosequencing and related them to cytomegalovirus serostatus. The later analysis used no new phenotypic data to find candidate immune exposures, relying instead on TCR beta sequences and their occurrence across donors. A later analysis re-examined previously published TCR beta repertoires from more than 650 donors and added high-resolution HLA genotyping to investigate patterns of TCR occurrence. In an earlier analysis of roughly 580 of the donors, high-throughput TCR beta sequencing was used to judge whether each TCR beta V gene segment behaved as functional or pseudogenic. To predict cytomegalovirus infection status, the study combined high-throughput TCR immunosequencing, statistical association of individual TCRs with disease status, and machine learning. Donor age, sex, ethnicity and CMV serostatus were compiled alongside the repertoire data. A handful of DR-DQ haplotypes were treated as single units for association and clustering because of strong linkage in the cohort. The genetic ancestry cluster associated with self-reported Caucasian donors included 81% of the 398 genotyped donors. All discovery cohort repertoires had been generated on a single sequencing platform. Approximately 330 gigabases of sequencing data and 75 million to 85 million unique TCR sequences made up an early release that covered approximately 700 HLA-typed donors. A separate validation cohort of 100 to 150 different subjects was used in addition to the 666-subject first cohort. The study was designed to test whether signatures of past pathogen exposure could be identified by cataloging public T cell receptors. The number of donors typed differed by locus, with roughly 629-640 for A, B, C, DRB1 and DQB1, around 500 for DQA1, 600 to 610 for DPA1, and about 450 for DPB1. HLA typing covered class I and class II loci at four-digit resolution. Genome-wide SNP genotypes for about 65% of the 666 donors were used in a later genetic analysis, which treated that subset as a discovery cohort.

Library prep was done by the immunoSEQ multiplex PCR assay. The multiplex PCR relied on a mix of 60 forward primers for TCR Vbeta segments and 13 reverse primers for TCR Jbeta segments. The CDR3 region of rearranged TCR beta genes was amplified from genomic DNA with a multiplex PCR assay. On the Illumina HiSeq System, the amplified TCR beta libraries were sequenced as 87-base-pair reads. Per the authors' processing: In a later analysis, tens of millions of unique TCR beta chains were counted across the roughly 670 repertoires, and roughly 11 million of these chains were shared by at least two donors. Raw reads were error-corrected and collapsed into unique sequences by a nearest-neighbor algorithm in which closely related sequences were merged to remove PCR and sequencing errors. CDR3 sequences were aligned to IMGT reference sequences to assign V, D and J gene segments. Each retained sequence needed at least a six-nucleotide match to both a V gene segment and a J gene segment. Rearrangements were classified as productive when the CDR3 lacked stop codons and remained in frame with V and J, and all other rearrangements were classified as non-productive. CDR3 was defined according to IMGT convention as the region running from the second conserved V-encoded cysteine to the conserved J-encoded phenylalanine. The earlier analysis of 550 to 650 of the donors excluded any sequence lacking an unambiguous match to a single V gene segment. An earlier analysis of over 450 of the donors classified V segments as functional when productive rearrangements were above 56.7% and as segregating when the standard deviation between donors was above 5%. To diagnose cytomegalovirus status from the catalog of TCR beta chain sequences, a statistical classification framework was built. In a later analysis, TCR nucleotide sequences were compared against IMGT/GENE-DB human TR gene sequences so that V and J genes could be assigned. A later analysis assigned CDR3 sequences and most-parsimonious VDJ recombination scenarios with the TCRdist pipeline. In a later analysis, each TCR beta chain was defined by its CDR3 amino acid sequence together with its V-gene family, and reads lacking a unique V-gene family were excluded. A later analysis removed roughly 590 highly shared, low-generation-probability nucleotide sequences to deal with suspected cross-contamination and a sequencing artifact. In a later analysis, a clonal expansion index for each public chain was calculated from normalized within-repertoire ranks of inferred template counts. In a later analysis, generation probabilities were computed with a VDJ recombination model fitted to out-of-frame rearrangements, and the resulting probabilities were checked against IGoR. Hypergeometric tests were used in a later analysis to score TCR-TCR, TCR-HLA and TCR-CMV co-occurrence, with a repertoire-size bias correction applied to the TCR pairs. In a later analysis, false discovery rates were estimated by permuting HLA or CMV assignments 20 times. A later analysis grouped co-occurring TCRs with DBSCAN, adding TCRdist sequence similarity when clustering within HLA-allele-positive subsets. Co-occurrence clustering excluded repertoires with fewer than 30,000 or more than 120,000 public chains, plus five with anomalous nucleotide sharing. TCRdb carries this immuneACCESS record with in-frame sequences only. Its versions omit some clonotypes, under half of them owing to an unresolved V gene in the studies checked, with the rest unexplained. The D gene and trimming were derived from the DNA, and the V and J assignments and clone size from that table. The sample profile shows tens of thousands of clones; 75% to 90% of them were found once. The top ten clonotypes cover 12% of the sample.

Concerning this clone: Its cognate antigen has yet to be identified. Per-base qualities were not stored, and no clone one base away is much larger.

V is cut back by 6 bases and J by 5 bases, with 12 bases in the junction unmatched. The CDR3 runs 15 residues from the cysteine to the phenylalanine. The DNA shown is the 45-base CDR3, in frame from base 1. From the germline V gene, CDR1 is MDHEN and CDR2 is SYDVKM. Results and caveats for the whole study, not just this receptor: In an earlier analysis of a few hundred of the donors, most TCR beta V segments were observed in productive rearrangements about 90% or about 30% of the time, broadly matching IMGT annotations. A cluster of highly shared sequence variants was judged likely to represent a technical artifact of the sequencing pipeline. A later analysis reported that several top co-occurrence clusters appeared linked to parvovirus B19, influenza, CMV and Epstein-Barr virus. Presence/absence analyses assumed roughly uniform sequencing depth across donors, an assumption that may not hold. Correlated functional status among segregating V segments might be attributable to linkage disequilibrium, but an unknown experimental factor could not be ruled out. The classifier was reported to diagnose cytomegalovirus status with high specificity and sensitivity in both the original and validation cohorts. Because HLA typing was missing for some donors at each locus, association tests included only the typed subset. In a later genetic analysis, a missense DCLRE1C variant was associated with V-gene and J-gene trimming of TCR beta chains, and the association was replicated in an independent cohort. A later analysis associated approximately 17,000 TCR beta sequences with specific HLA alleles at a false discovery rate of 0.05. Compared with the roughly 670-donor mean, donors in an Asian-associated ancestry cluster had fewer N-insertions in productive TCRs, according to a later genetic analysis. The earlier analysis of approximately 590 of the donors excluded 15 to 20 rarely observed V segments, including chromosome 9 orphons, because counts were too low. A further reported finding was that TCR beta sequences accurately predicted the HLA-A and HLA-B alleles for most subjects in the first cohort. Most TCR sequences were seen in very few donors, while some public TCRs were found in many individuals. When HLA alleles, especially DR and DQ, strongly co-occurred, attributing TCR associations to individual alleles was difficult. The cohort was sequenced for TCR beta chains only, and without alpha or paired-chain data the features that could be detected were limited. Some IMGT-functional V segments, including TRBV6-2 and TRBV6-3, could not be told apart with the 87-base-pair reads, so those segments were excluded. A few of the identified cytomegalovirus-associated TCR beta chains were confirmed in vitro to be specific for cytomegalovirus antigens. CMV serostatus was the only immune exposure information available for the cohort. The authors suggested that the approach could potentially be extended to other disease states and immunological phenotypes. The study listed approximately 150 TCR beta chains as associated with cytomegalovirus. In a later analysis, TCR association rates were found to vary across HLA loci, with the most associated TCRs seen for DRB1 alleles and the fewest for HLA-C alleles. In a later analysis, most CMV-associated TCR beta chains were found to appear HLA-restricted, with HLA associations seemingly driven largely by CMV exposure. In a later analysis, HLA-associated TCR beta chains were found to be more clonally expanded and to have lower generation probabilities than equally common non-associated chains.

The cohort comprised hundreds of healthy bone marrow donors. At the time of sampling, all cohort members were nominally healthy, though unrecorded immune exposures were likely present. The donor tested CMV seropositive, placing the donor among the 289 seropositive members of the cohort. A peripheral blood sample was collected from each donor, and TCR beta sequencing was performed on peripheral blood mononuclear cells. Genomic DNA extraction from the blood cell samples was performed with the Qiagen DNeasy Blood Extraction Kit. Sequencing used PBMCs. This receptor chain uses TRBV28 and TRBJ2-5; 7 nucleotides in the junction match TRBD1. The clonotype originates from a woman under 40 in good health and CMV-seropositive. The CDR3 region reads CASRTDRVELETQYF. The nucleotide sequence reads TGTGCCAGCAGAACAGACAGGGTAGAATTGGAGACCCAGTACTTC. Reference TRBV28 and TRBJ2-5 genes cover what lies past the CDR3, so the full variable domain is DVKVTQSSRYLVKRTGEKVFLECVQDMDHENMFWYRQDPGLGLRLIYFSYDVKMKEKGDIPEGYSVSREKKERFSLILESASTNQTSMYLCASRTDRVELETQYFGPGTRLLVL.